These 23 T cell receptor beta chains were sequenced from one sample in a study of blood T cell repertoires in COVID-19. Libraries were prepared by immunoSEQ multiplex PCR; TCRdb keeps only in-frame clonotypes and omits some of them. The repertoire includes 350,000 to 450,000 clones, around 86% of them detected once, and approximately 2.9% sits in the top ten. Source material: peripheral blood. The origin of the receptors is a human donor in a cohort sampled during active COVID-19.

This chain uses TRBV15 with TRBJ1-2; 10 bases are shared with TRBD1. The V gene end was trimmed by 5 bases and the J gene end by 6 bases; junction bases not matched to a gene: 15. The CDR3 is made up of 17 amino acids. Germline values: CDR1 LNHNV, CDR2 YYDKDF (reference sequence). CDR3 in amino acids: CATSEKTDRGRGNGYTF. CDR3 DNA sequence: TGTGCCACCAGCGAAAAGACGGACAGGGGGAGAGGAAATGGCTACACCTTC.

The rearrangement links TRBV7-9 to TRBJ1-4; no firm D call. V was cut by 4 bases and J by 3 bases, with 12 bases left in between. This CDR3 spans 15 amino acids. Germline lookup yields CDR1 SEHNR and CDR2 FQNEAQ (reference sequence). The CDR3 DNA is TGTGCCAGCAGCTCTGGAGGGTGGGCTAATGAAAAACTGTTTTTT. Residues: CASSSGGWANEKLFF.

This clone was picked up one time. The chain joins TRBV7-3 to TRBJ2-1; 8 bases agree with TRBD1. CDR1 SGHTA and CDR2 FQGTGA come from the germline V gene. The junction had 13 bases not matched to a gene; V was cut back by 5 bases and J by 7 bases. CDR3 length equals 16 residues. The CDR3, as DNA: TGTGCCAGCAGCCCCGAACGGGCAGGGGGCGCGAATGAGCAGTTCTTC. Amino acid sequence: CASSPERAGGANEQFF.

The chain uses TRBV11-2 and TRBJ2-3; maybe TRBD1 (5 bases). Deletions cut 3 bases from V and 3 bases from J, with 16 bases between. Germline CDR1 and CDR2: SGHAT and FQNNGV. This CDR3 region has 16 residues. The CDR3 protein is CASSLEWGERTDTQYF. The CDR3, as DNA: TGTGCCAGCAGCTTGGAGTGGGGCGAGAGGACAGATACGCAGTATTTT.

The chain combines TRBV6-5 with TRBJ2-7; 7 bases match TRBD2. V shed 5 bases and J 1 base; nucleotides not matched to a gene: 5. The CDR3 is 14 residues long. Looked up from germline, CDR1 is MNHEY and CDR2 is SVGAGI. The CDR3 nucleotides are TGTGCCAGCAGTCTCGACGGGGGGTCCTACGAGCAGTACTTC. Translating gives CASSLDGGSYEQYF.

The chain links TRBV5-4 to TRBJ2-5; D uncertain. The germline V gene encodes CDR1 SGHNT and CDR2 YYREEE (reference sequence). The CDR3 is 14 residues long. Trimming took off 3 bases at V and 2 bases at J, with 11 bases between the two ends. CDR3 nucleotides: TGTGCCAGCAGCTCTGCGAACGATCAAGAGACCCAGTACTTC. Protein sequence: CASSSANDQETQYF.

This chain links TRBV28 with TRBJ2-2; 8 positions match TRBD2. V lost 6 bases to trimming and J lost 1 base; unmatched junction nucleotides: 1. The V gene's germline CDR1 is MDHEN and CDR2 SYDVKM. This CDR3 is built from 14 residues. Here the CDR3 reads CASRAGGNTGELFF. The CDR3 DNA sequence: TGTGCCAGCAGGGCGGGAGGGAACACCGGGGAGCTGTTTTTT.

The rearrangement links TRBV6-5 to TRBJ2-2, with D unresolved. The germline V and J ends were trimmed by 8 bases and 4 bases, with 8 bases remaining between them. The CDR3 extends over 12 amino acids. Per germline, CDR1 MNHEY and CDR2 SVGAGI. The CDR3 region has the DNA TGTGCCAGCGCTCCGGGCACCGGGGAGCTGTTTTTT. Amino acid sequence: CASAPGTGELFF.

The chain has TRBV29-1 and TRBJ2-7, with D unresolved. The germline gives CDR1 SQVTM, CDR2 ANQGSEA. The CDR3 covers 11 residues. V was clipped by 3 bases and J by 3 bases, with 6 bases between them. The CDR3 here is CSVEASYEQYF. The CDR3 region has the DNA TGCAGCGTTGAGGCCAGCTACGAGCAGTACTTC.

The J gene is TRBJ2-7, the V gene TRBV18, with 9 bases aligning to TRBD2. The CDR3 runs to 14 residues. J lost 3 bases, V lost 6 bases, and 6 bases had no gene match. Germline V gene sequence: CDR1 KGHSH, CDR2 LQKENI. In nucleotides, the CDR3 is TGTGCCAGCTCGACAGCGGGGGGAATCTACGAGCAGTACTTC. Its translation: CASSTAGGIYEQYF.

V usage is TRBV2 and J usage is TRBJ2-3; the D gene is possibly TRBD1 (5 bases). This CDR3 region has 15 residues. V shed 4 bases and J shed 3 bases, with 14 bases lying between them. Germline V gives CDR1 SNHLY, CDR2 FYNNEI. CDR3 sequence reads: CASSVQGRITDTQYF. The CDR3, as DNA: TGTGCCAGCAGTGTTCAGGGCCGGATAACAGATACGCAGTATTTT.

The chain recombines TRBV7-2 with TRBJ2-3; 9 bases map to TRBD2. CDR1 is SGHTA and CDR2 is FQGNSA in the germline V gene. After removal of 5 bases from V and 0 bases from J, the junction contained 12 bases not matched to a gene. This CDR3 has 18 amino acids. The CDR3 loop is CASSHSNWLAGSTDTQYF. The CDR3 nucleotides read TGTGCCAGCAGCCACTCCAACTGGCTAGCGGGGAGCACAGATACGCAGTATTTT.

This chain uses TRBV12-3 or TRBV12-4 with TRBJ2-7; D unclear. The germline V and J ends were trimmed by 6 bases and 6 bases, with 15 bases remaining between them. This CDR3 spans 13 amino acids. In DNA form, the CDR3 reads TGTGCCAGCAGCTTTGAAAGAAGAGGCGAGCAGTACTTC. It codes for CASSFERRGEQYF.

This clone has only one observation. The chain links TRBV14 to TRBJ2-1; D uncertain. The CDR3 runs to 12 residues. V gave up 2 bases and J gave up 10 bases, with 9 bases separating them. Germline CDR1 is SGHDN and CDR2 is FVKESK. The CDR3 nucleotides are TGTGCCAGCAGCCAAAACAGCCAAGAGCAGTTCTTC. Its translation: CASSQNSQEQFF.

Turning to this clone: The sample holds other DNA sequences that translate to the same CDR3. V usage is TRBV10-3 and J usage is TRBJ2-2; 8 positions agree with TRBD2. V gave up 6 bases and J gave up 6 bases; unmatched junction bases: 6. Germline V gene sequence: CDR1 ENHRY, CDR2 SYGVKD. The CDR3 is 14 amino acids. This chain's CDR3 is CAISDGGGPGELFF. CDR3 sequence (DNA): TGTGCCATCAGCGACGGGGGGGGGCCCGGGGAGCTGTTTTTT.

V gene TRBV3-1 (or the pseudogene TRBV3-2) combines with J gene TRBJ2-1; 9 nucleotides line up with TRBD2. Germline V lookup: CDR1 LGHDT, CDR2 YNNKEL (reference sequence). Trimming took 4 bases from V and 7 from J; bases not matched to a gene: 14. The CDR3 sequence is 17 residues long. Written as DNA, the CDR3 is TGTGCCAGCAGCCCACCCGGGGTAGCGGGAGACTTGAATGAGCAGTTCTTC. As protein: CASSPPGVAGDLNEQFF.

This clone came up a few times. This chain joins TRBV19 and TRBJ1-1, with TRBD1 as a possible D gene (5 bases). V lost 11 bases and J 4 bases, leaving 23 bases between the germline ends. The CDR3 contains 15 residues. Per the germline V gene, CDR1 is LNHDA and CDR2 is SQIVND (reference sequence). The CDR3 protein is CASTRPGQTITEAFF. CDR3 in DNA: TGTGCCTCTACCCGCCCCGGACAAACCATCACTGAAGCTTTCTTT.

The genes are TRBV28 and TRBJ1-6, with 11 bases identical to TRBD1. The trim removed 4 bases at V and 4 bases at J, leaving 6 bases unmatched. This CDR3 has 17 amino acids. The germline V gene has CDR1 MDHEN and CDR2 SYDVKM. The CDR3 region is CASSWDRGKGYNSPLHF. DNA of the CDR3: TGTGCCAGCAGTTGGGACAGGGGGAAGGGTTATAATTCACCCCTCCACTTT. Filled out from reference TRBV28 and TRBJ1-6, the complete variable domain reads DVKVTQSSRYLVKRTGEKVFLECVQDMDHENMFWYRQDPGLGLRLIYFSYDVKMKEKGDIPEGYSVSREKKERFSLILESASTNQTSMYLCASSWDRGKGYNSPLHFGNGTRLTVT.

The genes are TRBV2 and TRBJ1-1; D possibly corresponds to TRBD1 (5 bases). This CDR3 contains 14 residues. Trimming stripped 2 bases from V and 5 bases from J, with 12 bases between. Germline values: CDR1 SNHLY, CDR2 FYNNEI. The CDR3 coding sequence is TGTGCCAGCAGTGAAAGTAGGGGCGAGACTGAAGCTTTCTTT. It encodes CASSESRGETEAFF.

This rearrangement joins TRBV6-6 to TRBJ2-2; D remains ambiguous. The CDR3 contains 16 residues. V lost 5 bases and J lost 0, with 13 bases in between. The germline CDR1 and CDR2 sequences are MNHNY and SVGAGI (reference sequence). The CDR3 DNA follows: TGTGCCAGCAGTACCCGTTCAGGCGCGAACACCGGGGAGCTGTTTTTT. This translates into CASSTRSGANTGELFF.

CDR3 in DNA: TGTGCCAGCCTCAGGGGAGGGTTGAACACTGAAGCTTTCTTT. This translates into CASLRGGLNTEAFF. This sequence joins TRBV6-5 and TRBJ1-1, with D possibly TRBD1 on 6 matching bases. The CDR3 runs 14 residues. The ends were cut back, 8 bases at V and 0 bases at J, with 13 bases in the middle. Germline loops: CDR1 MNHEY, CDR2 SVGAGI.

The chain couples TRBV18 to TRBJ2-3, with D possibly matching TRBD2 (6 bases). Looked up from germline, CDR1 is KGHSH and CDR2 is LQKENI. The CDR3 has 15 amino acids. The germline V and J ends were trimmed by 2 bases and 4 bases, with 13 bases remaining between them. Here the CDR3 DNA reads TGTGCCAGCTCACCAGCGGCGGGGCCGTCAGATACGCAGTATTTT. This codes for CASSPAAGPSDTQYF. Using reference TRBV18 and TRBJ2-3 for the parts outside the CDR3, the full variable domain is NAGVMQNPRHLVRRRGQEARLRCSPMKGHSHVYWYRQLPEEGLKFMVYLQKENIIDESGMPKERFSAEFPKEGPSILRIQQVVRGDSAAYFCASSPAAGPSDTQYFGPGTRLTVL.

This clone was counted once. The V gene is TRBV27, the J gene TRBJ2-5, with 8 nucleotides matching TRBD2. After removal of 6 bases from V and 6 bases from J, the junction contained 6 bases not matched to a gene. Per the germline V gene, CDR1 is MNHEY and CDR2 is SMNVEV (reference sequence). This CDR3 spans 13 amino acids. This CDR3 is CASSRGGAQTQYF. CDR3 coding DNA: TGTGCCAGCAGCCGGGGGGGGGCCCAGACCCAGTACTTC.